These 31 T cell receptor beta chains share one sample of origin, sequenced in a study of technical replicates of blood from a handful of donors. Profiled with immunoSEQ multiplex PCR; TCRdb holds only in-frame clones, not every one. The sample includes more than 90,000 clones, about 95% of them seen just once. Input material: T cells isolated from PBMCs. These receptors came from a human donor in good health.

This chain links TRBV7-8 with TRBJ1-5; D ambiguous. Looked up from germline, CDR1 is SGHVS and CDR2 is FQNEAQ. Trimming stripped 1 base from V and 2 bases from J, with 9 bases between. CDR3 length: 15 residues. CDR3 protein: CASSLGSVGNQPQHF. In nucleotides, the CDR3 is TGTGCCAGCAGCTTAGGTTCAGTGGGCAATCAGCCCCAGCATTTT.

This sequence joins TRBV27 and TRBJ2-7; D gene uncertain. Deletions cut 6 bases from V and 0 bases from J, with 15 bases between. CDR3 length: 15 amino acids. Germline V gives CDR1 MNHEY, CDR2 SMNVEV (reference sequence). In DNA form, the CDR3 reads TGTGCCAGCAGAGCCGACTTTTGGAGCTCCTACGAGCAGTACTTC. Its protein is CASRADFWSSYEQYF.

The chain recombines TRBV29-1 with TRBJ2-1; possible D gene TRBD1, 5 bases. Germline values: CDR1 SQVTM, CDR2 ANQGSEA. The CDR3 spans 14 residues. The germline V and J ends were trimmed by 4 bases and 7 bases, with 17 bases remaining between them. CDR3 amino acids: CSVGRRDEANEQFF. The DNA for the CDR3 is TGCAGCGTTGGTCGCAGGGATGAAGCGAATGAGCAGTTCTTC.

The chain employs TRBV27 and TRBJ2-3, with 11 bases identical to TRBD2. Germline-derived CDR1 and CDR2 are MNHEY and SMNVEV (reference sequence). The CDR3 totals 16 residues. Germline trimming cut 5 bases from V and 0 bases from J; bases unmatched to any gene: 4. CDR3: CASSPGLAASTDTQYF. The DNA for the CDR3 is TGTGCCAGCAGTCCGGGACTAGCGGCTAGCACAGATACGCAGTATTTT.

This clone was counted a few times. The chain couples TRBV6-1 to TRBJ1-2, with 9 bases lining up with TRBD1. Germline CDR1 reads MNHNS; CDR2 reads SASEGT. CDR3 size: 14 residues. The J segment lost 7 bases and the V segment lost 6 bases, leaving 9 bases of the junction unmatched. This chain's CDR3 is CASRARDRDRGYTF. Written as DNA, the CDR3 is TGTGCCAGCAGGGCCCGGGACAGGGATCGTGGCTACACCTTC.

V gene TRBV28 combines with J gene TRBJ1-5; 7 bases match TRBD1. V lost 2 bases, J lost 0 bases, and 7 bases stayed unmatched. In germline, CDR1 is MDHEN, CDR2 SYDVKM. The CDR3 runs to 17 residues. CDR3 sequence reads: CASSLGTAAYSNQPQHF. In DNA, the CDR3 is TGTGCCAGCAGTTTAGGGACAGCGGCTTATAGCAATCAGCCCCAGCATTTT. The full variable domain, with the rest looked up from reference TRBV28 and TRBJ1-5, is DVKVTQSSRYLVKRTGEKVFLECVQDMDHENMFWYRQDPGLGLRLIYFSYDVKMKEKGDIPEGYSVSREKKERFSLILESASTNQTSMYLCASSLGTAAYSNQPQHFGDGTRLSIL.

This clone was recorded once. This sequence joins TRBV5-6 and TRBJ1-1; TRBD1 is a possible D gene (6 bases). The CDR3 is 15 amino acids. With 3 bases removed from V and 0 bases from J, the gap between germline ends came to 12 bases. CDR1 and CDR2 from the germline V gene are SGHDT and YYEEEE. The CDR3 loop is CASSSWGHLNTEAFF. For the CDR3, the DNA is TGTGCCAGCAGCTCCTGGGGACACCTGAACACTGAAGCTTTCTTT.

In nucleotides, the CDR3 is TGTGCCAGCAGTCTAAACAGGAGCTATGGCTACACCTTC. Its protein product is CASSLNRSYGYTF. The J gene is TRBJ1-2, the V gene TRBV28, with D possibly matching TRBD1 (5 bases). V was pared by 5 bases and J by 4 bases, with 11 bases between. Looked up from germline, CDR1 is MDHEN and CDR2 is SYDVKM. The CDR3 consists of 13 residues.

This clone was counted between two and nine times. This rearrangement joins TRBV19 to TRBJ1-1; D remains unclear. The V and J ends lost 5 bases and 1 base respectively, with 5 bases between them. This CDR3 is 12 amino acids long. The germline gives CDR1 LNHDA, CDR2 SQIVND (reference sequence). For the CDR3, the DNA is TGTGCCAGTAGTTTCGGGAACACTGAAGCTTTCTTT. This sequence encodes CASSFGNTEAFF.

Details on this clone: Other DNA sequences in this specimen translate into the identical CDR3. The CDR3 DNA follows: TGCGCCAGCAGCTTGGAGGTGACAGGGGGCTACGAGCAGTACTTC. Amino acids: CASSLEVTGGYEQYF. The gene calls are TRBV5-1 and TRBJ2-7, with 9 nucleotides matching TRBD1. CDR3 length: 15 residues. In germline, CDR1 is SGHRS, CDR2 YFSETQ. J was trimmed by 3 bases and V by 0 bases; bases with no gene match: 4.

This chain connects TRBV7-8 to TRBJ2-7; no clear D gene. The ends were cut back, 1 base at V and 2 bases at J, with 3 bases in the middle. Germline V gives CDR1 SGHVS, CDR2 FQNEAQ. The CDR3 totals 12 residues. CDR3 amino acids: CASSLEPYEQYF. DNA of the CDR3: TGTGCCAGCAGCTTAGAGCCCTACGAGCAGTACTTC.

The CDR3 region has the DNA TGTGCCATCAGCCTACAGGGGTTGGGCACTGAAGCTTTCTTT. Amino acid sequence: CAISLQGLGTEAFF. This chain links TRBV10-3 with TRBJ1-1; 7 nucleotides line up with TRBD1. J gave up 4 bases and V 6 bases, and 8 bases lay outside the gene matches. The germline gives CDR1 ENHRY, CDR2 SYGVKD. The CDR3 totals 14 residues.

This chain connects TRBV6-5 to TRBJ1-2; a weak D match, TRBD1 (6 bases). The ends were cut back, 10 bases at V and 4 bases at J, with 22 bases in the middle. Looked up from germline, CDR1 is MNHEY and CDR2 is SVGAGI. The CDR3 is 15 amino acids. The CDR3 is CATRRGGGETYGYTF. The CDR3 region has the DNA TGTGCCACGCGAAGGGGGGGCGGGGAGACCTATGGCTACACCTTC.

The CDR3 DNA reads TGCAGCGTTGAAGATCTAGGGGGCACACCGGGGGAGCAGTACTTC. Translated: CSVEDLGGTPGEQYF. This chain connects TRBV29-1 to TRBJ2-7; 7 nucleotides line up with TRBD1. Trimming at V came to 0 bases and at J to 7 bases, leaving 12 bases not matched to a gene. This CDR3 has 15 amino acids. CDR1 SQVTM and CDR2 ANQGSEA come from the germline V gene.

This clone showed up just once. The chain has TRBV2 and TRBJ2-7, with no clear D. CDR1 SNHLY and CDR2 FYNNEI come from the germline V gene. V was trimmed by 6 bases and J by 2 bases, leaving 11 bases between them. This CDR3 has 13 residues. CDR3 nucleotide sequence: TGTGCCAGCAGCTCATCCAGGACCTACGAGCAGTACTTC. The encoded protein is CASSSSRTYEQYF.

CDR3 DNA: TGTGCCAGCAAAACCGGGACAGGGGGTGAAAAACTGTTTTTT. Amino acid sequence: CASKTGTGGEKLFF. The gene calls are TRBV6-4 and TRBJ1-4, with 11 bases fitting TRBD1. The CDR3 spans 14 residues. Trimming cost V 7 bases and J 7 bases; bases outside gene matches: 5. Per the germline V gene, CDR1 is MRHNA and CDR2 is SNTAGT.

The chain uses TRBV5-1 and TRBJ1-1; TRBD1 is a possible D gene (5 bases). This CDR3 has 14 residues. Trimming cost V 4 bases and J 6 bases, with 16 bases left between them. Germline values: CDR1 SGHRS, CDR2 YFSETQ. CDR3 protein: CASSGGGREAEAFF. DNA for the CDR3: TGCGCCAGCAGCGGGGGAGGGAGGGAGGCTGAAGCTTTCTTT.

This clone came up a few times. The chain is built from TRBV29-1 and TRBJ1-1, with D tentatively TRBD1 (5 bases). V was pared by 2 bases and J by 8 bases, with 9 bases between. The germline CDR1 and CDR2 sequences are SQVTM and ANQGSEA. The CDR3 is made up of 11 amino acids. The CDR3 sequence is CSVEWGREAFF. CDR3 nucleotide sequence: TGCAGCGTTGAATGGGGCAGAGAAGCTTTCTTT.

The chain employs TRBV19 and TRBJ2-5; TRBD2 matches 10 bases. This CDR3 spans 15 amino acids. The germline V gene has CDR1 LNHDA and CDR2 SQIVND (reference sequence). The junction had 2 bases not matched to a gene; V was cut back by 3 bases and J by 1 base. The CDR3 is CASSMRLAGQETQYF. For the CDR3, the DNA is TGTGCCAGTAGTATGAGACTAGCGGGCCAAGAGACCCAGTACTTC.

This rearrangement joins TRBV30 to TRBJ2-3; 9 positions agree with TRBD2. From germline, CDR1 is GTSNPN and CDR2 SVGIG (reference sequence). The CDR3 consists of 16 residues. V shed 5 bases and J 2 bases; nucleotides not matched to a gene: 11. The CDR3 DNA sequence: TGTGCCTGGGACGGCCAGCGGGGGGCACCCACAGATACGCAGTATTTT. As protein: CAWDGQRGAPTDTQYF.

V is TRBV2 and J is TRBJ2-3; the D gene is possibly TRBD2 (6 bases). The CDR3 spans 15 residues. Germline assignment: CDR1 SNHLY and CDR2 FYNNEI. V shed 7 bases and J shed 1 base, with 15 bases lying between them. This chain's CDR3 is CASTVGGGGTDTQYF. The CDR3 nucleotides read TGTGCCAGCACTGTAGGAGGAGGGGGCACAGATACGCAGTATTTT.

This clone was detected once. J is TRBJ2-1 and V is TRBV15; TRBD1 might be the D (6 bases). CDR3 size: 16 residues. V lost 0 bases, J lost 3 bases, and 12 bases lay in between. CDR1 and CDR2 (germline): LNHNV, YYDKDF (reference sequence). The CDR3 nucleotides are TGTGCCACCAGCAGAGACCGGGACACCTACTACAATGAGCAGTTCTTC. Its protein product is CATSRDRDTYYNEQFF.

V usage is TRBV4-1 and J usage is TRBJ1-2, with TRBD1 as a possible D gene (5 bases). Germline loops: CDR1 MGHRA, CDR2 YSYEKL. Trimming left V 0 bases short and J 7 bases short, with 18 bases between. The CDR3 is 16 residues long. In nucleotides, the CDR3 is TGCGCCAGCAGCCAAGATGTCAGGGTGTCGGGTAGTGGCTACACCTTC. Translating it yields CASSQDVRVSGSGYTF.

This sequence joins TRBV6-5 and TRBJ2-3; 7 positions agree with TRBD2. Losses at the gene ends were 2 bases for V and 8 bases for J; bases not matched to a gene: 1. Germline CDR1 MNHEY, CDR2 SVGAGI. There are 12 residues in the CDR3. In DNA form, the CDR3 reads TGTGCCAGCAGTTACCCGGGGGGTACGCAGTATTTT. Its protein product is CASSYPGGTQYF.

This chain joins TRBV11-2 and TRBJ2-7; possible D gene TRBD2, 7 bases. The germline gives CDR1 SGHAT, CDR2 FQNNGV. The length of the CDR3 is 15 residues. V was clipped by 6 bases and J by 3 bases, with 18 bases between them. The CDR3 nucleotides read TGTGCCAGCAGAACGGGGGCGGGAGTTGGCTACGAGCAGTACTTC. Its protein is CASRTGAGVGYEQYF.

This rearrangement joins TRBV4-1 to TRBJ2-2; tentatively, D is TRBD1 (6 bases). The CDR3 runs to 15 residues. V gave up 4 bases and J gave up 1 base, with 10 bases separating them. Germline lookup yields CDR1 MGHRA and CDR2 YSYEKL. This CDR3 reads CASSPGTKNTGELFF. For the CDR3, the DNA is TGCGCCAGCAGCCCCGGGACAAAGAACACCGGGGAGCTGTTTTTT.

This chain joins TRBV2 and TRBJ1-5; D not resolved. The germline CDR1 and CDR2 sequences are SNHLY and FYNNEI. The CDR3 covers 11 residues. Between the trimmed V and J ends, which lost 8 bases and 7 bases, there was a span of 9 bases. CDR3 sequence (DNA): TGTGCCAGCGGTACGGGACAGCCCCAGCATTTT. Its translation is CASGTGQPQHF.

Only one count was recorded for this clone. This chain links TRBV5-1 with TRBJ2-5; the match to TRBD1 covers 9 bases. V was pared by 4 bases and J by 2 bases, with 3 bases of the junction left unmatched. The V gene's germline CDR1 is SGHRS and CDR2 YFSETQ. This CDR3 is 14 amino acids long. CDR3 protein: CASSPGQGQETQYF. The CDR3 nucleotides read TGCGCCAGCAGCCCGGGACAGGGTCAAGAGACCCAGTACTTC.

The chain uses TRBV30 and TRBJ2-1, with 13 bases matching TRBD2. The CDR3 runs to 16 residues. Germline V gene sequence: CDR1 GTSNPN, CDR2 SVGIG (reference sequence). V trimming: 0 bases; J trimming: 9 bases; junction bases outside the gene matches: 8. The CDR3 bases are TGTGCCTGGAGTGTACGGGGACTAGCGGGGAGAGGTGAGCAGTTCTTC. Amino acids: CAWSVRGLAGRGEQFF.

This chain joins TRBV5-1 and TRBJ2-7; D uncertain. CDR1 and CDR2 (germline): SGHRS, YFSETQ. The CDR3 loop spans 17 amino acids. The V end lost 0 bases, the J end lost 0 bases, and 16 bases lay between the germline ends. CDR3 sequence: CASSLDPPPSGSYEQYF. The CDR3 DNA follows: TGCGCCAGCAGCTTGGATCCCCCTCCGAGTGGCTCCTACGAGCAGTACTTC.

V is TRBV6-1 and J is TRBJ2-2; D is possibly TRBD1 (5 bases). The CDR3 runs 17 residues. In germline, CDR1 is MNHNS, CDR2 SASEGT. V was shortened by 4 bases and J by 3 bases, with 18 bases between the two germline ends. CDR3 nucleotides: TGTGCCAGCAGTGGGCAGGGTCGGGTGTTCGACACCGGGGAGCTGTTTTTT. The encoded protein is CASSGQGRVFDTGELFF.